The 15 T cell receptor beta chains below all came from one sample that was sequenced in a study of T cells after yellow fever vaccination (dated by TCRdb to between 2017 and 2020). The treatment or condition label, read with the paper, signifies: live attenuated yellow fever vaccine strain. The receptor library was made with 5' RACE. TCRdb records Illumina HiSeq 2500 as the sequencer. TCRdb trimmed public reads at Q25 via fastp, called clones via MiXCR and kept in-frame beta chains. Each entry is one CDR3 protein sequence, shown with its most common DNA and genes. The sample table contains more than 65,000 distinct CDR3 sequences; only one count was recorded for approximately 6.2% of them. Under 2.5% of the sample is in the top ten clones. The sequenced sample was CD4+ T cells sorted from PBMCs, obtained approximately 15 days after the first yellow fever vaccination. These receptor sequences come from a man aged 18 to 29 who received the YFV17D yellow fever vaccine.

This clonotype was seen ten or more times. The chain has TRBV6-5 and TRBJ2-2, with TRBD2 as a possible D gene (5 bases). V lost 8 bases and J lost 0, with 13 bases in between. This CDR3 is built from 15 residues. Germline lookup yields CDR1 MNHEY and CDR2 SVGAGI. As DNA, the CDR3 is TGTGCCAGCCGCCGCCGAGCGGCGAACACCGGGGAGCTGTTTTTT. This encodes CASRRRAANTGELFF.

This clonotype was seen many times. The chain uses TRBV7-9 and TRBJ1-2; 7 nucleotides match TRBD1. Per germline, CDR1 SEHNR and CDR2 FQNEAQ (reference sequence). The CDR3 totals 14 residues. Trimming at V came to 5 bases and at J to 4 bases, leaving 7 bases not matched to a gene. The CDR3 nucleotides read TGTGCCAGCAGCGCCCGCAGGGGGACCTATGGCTACACCTTC. Translated: CASSARRGTYGYTF.

Ten or more counts support this clonotype. The chain carries TRBV9 and TRBJ1-4; TRBD1 matches 9 bases. Germline-derived CDR1 and CDR2 are SGDLS and YYNGEE. This CDR3 region has 15 residues. V shed 6 bases, J shed 4 bases, and the junction held 7 bases outside the gene matches. The CDR3 here is CASNLGQGLNEKLFF. CDR3 bases: TGTGCCAGCAACTTAGGACAGGGGCTTAATGAAAAACTGTTTTTT. Supplemented by reference TRBV9 and TRBJ1-4, the full variable domain reads DSGVTQTPKHLITATGQRVTLRCSPRSGDLSVYWYQQSLDQGLQFLIQYYNGEERAKGNILERFSAQQFPDLHSELNLSSLELGDSALYFCASNLGQGLNEKLFFGSGTQLSVL.

At least ten counts were recorded for this clonotype. V gene TRBV12-3 or TRBV12-4 combines with J gene TRBJ1-5; D unresolved. Trimming took off 5 bases at V and 0 bases at J, with 8 bases between the two ends. There are 14 residues in the CDR3. As DNA, the CDR3 is TGTGCCAGCAGTCCCACACTTAGCAATCAGCCCCAGCATTTT. Protein: CASSPTLSNQPQHF.

This clonotype was recorded many times. The chain employs TRBV7-2 and TRBJ2-1, with a weak D call TRBD1 (5 bases). CDR1 SGHTA and CDR2 FQGNSA come from the germline V gene. This CDR3 spans 16 amino acids. V lost 8 bases, J lost 1 base, and 18 bases lay in between. The CDR3 region is CASRSPGQGSYNEQFF. The CDR3 DNA is TGTGCCAGCCGGTCACCGGGTCAGGGATCCTACAATGAGCAGTTCTTC. Complete variable domain (other parts from reference TRBV7-2 and TRBJ2-1): GAGVSQSPSNKVTEKGKDVELRCDPISGHTALYWYRQSLGQGLEFLIYFQGNSAPDKSGLPSDRFSAERTGGSVSTLTIQRTQQEDSAVYLCASRSPGQGSYNEQFFGPGTRLTVL.

The table lists this clonotype with many counts. The chain carries TRBV20-1 and TRBJ1-5; D not certain. V lost 3 bases and J lost 7, with 10 bases in between. This CDR3 comprises 12 residues. The germline CDR1 and CDR2 sequences are DFQATT and SNEGSKA (reference sequence). CDR3 in amino acids: CSASGQTQPQHF. The CDR3 DNA is TGCAGTGCTAGCGGCCAGACGCAGCCCCAGCATTTT.

This clonotype showed up just a few times. A much more abundant neighbour one base away suggests this may be a read error. This chain links TRBV9 with TRBJ2-5, with 7 bases identical to TRBD1. CDR3 length: 12 amino acids. V dropped 0 bases and J dropped 7; count of bases not matched to a gene: 0. Germline CDR1 SGDLS, CDR2 YYNGEE. CDR3 sequence reads: CASSVEGATQYF. Here the CDR3 DNA reads TGTGCCAGCAGCGTAGAGGGGGCGACCCAGTACTTC. Combining the CDR3 with reference TRBV9 and TRBJ2-5 gives the whole variable domain DSGVTQTPKHLITATGQRVTLRCSPRSGDLSVYWYQQSLDQGLQFLIQYYNGEERAKGNILERFSAQQFPDLHSELNLSSLELGDSALYFCASSVEGATQYFGPGTRLLVL.

This clonotype was counted at least ten times. J is TRBJ2-5 and V is TRBV20-1, with D unresolved. The ends were cut back, 6 bases at V and 3 bases at J, with 17 bases in the middle. The germline V gene encodes CDR1 DFQATT and CDR2 SNEGSKA (reference sequence). This CDR3 is 14 amino acids long. The CDR3 nucleotides are TGCAGTGCAAAAAGACGCGCTCTTAAAGAGACCCAGTACTTC. This gives the protein CSAKRRALKETQYF.

The gene calls are TRBV4-2 and TRBJ2-5; the match to TRBD2 covers 10 bases. Per germline, CDR1 LGHNA and CDR2 YNFKEQ. V gave up 9 bases and J gave up 5 bases; unmatched junction bases: 21. The CDR3 length is 18 residues. Here the CDR3 reads CARGPGILWTSGRETQYF. The DNA of the CDR3 is TGTGCCAGGGGCCCTGGGATCCTATGGACTAGCGGACGGGAGACCCAGTACTTC.

This clonotype was recorded at least ten times. This CDR3 reads CASSKPGGAKNIQYF. The DNA for the CDR3 is TGTGCCAGTAGTAAACCCGGGGGAGCCAAAAACATTCAGTACTTC. This sequence joins TRBV19 and TRBJ2-4; D is possibly TRBD2 (6 bases). V lost 4 bases and J lost 0, with 10 bases in between. This CDR3 region has 15 residues. Germline CDR1 reads LNHDA; CDR2 reads SQIVND (reference sequence).

This clonotype was detected many times. This chain joins TRBV29-1 and TRBJ1-5; 7 bases align to TRBD1. The CDR3 sequence is 14 residues long. J gave up 2 bases and V 7 bases, and 8 bases lay outside the gene matches. CDR1 is SQVTM, CDR2 ANQGSEA, per germline. The CDR3 reads CSAMTGFGNQPQHF. The CDR3 region has the DNA TGCAGCGCCATGACAGGGTTTGGCAATCAGCCCCAGCATTTT.

This clonotype appeared many times. The CDR3 sequence is CASRQTSGLAYEQYF. The CDR3 DNA reads as TGTGCCAGCAGACAAACTAGCGGGCTAGCCTACGAGCAGTACTTC. J is TRBJ2-7 and V is TRBV6-2 or TRBV6-3; 9 bases match TRBD2. Germline V CDR1 and CDR2: MNHEY, SVGEGT. With 6 bases clipped from V and 2 bases from J, the junction kept 8 bases outside the gene matches. The CDR3 has 15 amino acids.

Ten or more counts support this clonotype. V usage is TRBV7-6 and J usage is TRBJ1-6, with D tentatively TRBD1 (6 bases). The CDR3 is 19 amino acids. Germline CDR1 and CDR2: SGHVS and FNYEAQ. V gave up 2 bases and J gave up 1 base, with 18 bases separating them. This chain's CDR3 is CASSLKSQGLRSYNSPLHF. The DNA for the CDR3 is TGTGCCAGCAGCTTAAAGTCGCAGGGGCTGAGGTCCTATAATTCACCCCTCCACTTT.

In this sample, this clonotype turned up many times. The V gene is TRBV5-1, the J gene TRBJ2-5; 11 nucleotides agree with TRBD2. V dropped 4 bases and J dropped 5; count of bases not matched to a gene: 7. Germline CDR1 is SGHRS and CDR2 is YFSETQ. CDR3 length: 15 residues. This chain's CDR3 is CASSTLAGGEETQYF. As DNA, the CDR3 is TGCGCCAGCAGCACCCTAGCGGGGGGTGAGGAGACCCAGTACTTC.

At least ten counts were recorded for this clonotype. CDR3 amino acids: CATSRDKGYQPQHF. In DNA form, the CDR3 reads TGTGCCACCAGCAGAGATAAAGGGTACCAGCCCCAGCATTTT. The chain employs TRBV15 and TRBJ1-5, with unresolved D. CDR3 length: 14 residues. Germline V gene data show CDR1 as LNHNV and CDR2 as YYDKDF (reference sequence). Trimming removed 0 bases from V and 7 bases from J, with 10 bases in between.